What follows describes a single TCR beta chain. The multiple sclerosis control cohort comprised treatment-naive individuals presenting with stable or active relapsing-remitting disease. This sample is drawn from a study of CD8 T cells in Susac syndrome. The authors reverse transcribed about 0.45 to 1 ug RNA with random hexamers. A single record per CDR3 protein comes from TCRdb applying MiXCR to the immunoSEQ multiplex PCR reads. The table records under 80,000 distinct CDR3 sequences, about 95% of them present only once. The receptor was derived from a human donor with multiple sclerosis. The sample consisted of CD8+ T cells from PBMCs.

CDR3 nucleotide sequence: TGTGCCAGCAGCTCTGGCTCCGGTCTTGAGCAGTACTTC. Translating gives CASSSGSGLEQYF. The chain employs TRBV5-6 and TRBJ2-7; D is unresolved. The V gene's germline CDR1 is SGHDT and CDR2 YYEEEE. The CDR3 totals 13 residues. Trimming removed 3 bases at V and 7 bases at J, with 14 bases between.